The T cell receptor beta chain under discussion was sequenced for a study of T cells in Graves' hyperthyroidism and ophthalmopathy. Study-level results: Researchers found most expanded thyroid clonotypes above 0.001 in blood as well.

At least ten counts were recorded for this clonotype. Its target is unknown. The CDR3 is made up of 15 amino acids. Looked up from germline, CDR1 is SGHTA and CDR2 is FQGTGA. V shed 4 bases, J shed 3 bases, and the junction held 7 bases outside the gene matches. Graves' hyperthyroidism without ophthalmopathy progression within 18 months was termed stable. It was RNA transcripts that yielded the amplified TCR beta CDR3 regions. In the first-round RT-PCR of the TCR CDR3, the HTBI primer set was used. TCRdb re-analysed the multiplex PCR reads in MiXCR, keeping a single row per CDR3 protein. The sample contains around 480,000 distinct CDR3 sequences, 13% to 15% of which appear only once.

The sequencing sample was made of blood. The V and J genes are TRBV7-3 and TRBJ2-3; 7 positions match TRBD2. The TCR originated in a woman younger than 35 with Graves' hyperthyroidism. CDR3 region: CASSSGSGITDTQYF. In DNA form, the CDR3 reads TGTGCCAGCAGCTCCGGAAGCGGGATTACAGATACGCAGTATTTT.